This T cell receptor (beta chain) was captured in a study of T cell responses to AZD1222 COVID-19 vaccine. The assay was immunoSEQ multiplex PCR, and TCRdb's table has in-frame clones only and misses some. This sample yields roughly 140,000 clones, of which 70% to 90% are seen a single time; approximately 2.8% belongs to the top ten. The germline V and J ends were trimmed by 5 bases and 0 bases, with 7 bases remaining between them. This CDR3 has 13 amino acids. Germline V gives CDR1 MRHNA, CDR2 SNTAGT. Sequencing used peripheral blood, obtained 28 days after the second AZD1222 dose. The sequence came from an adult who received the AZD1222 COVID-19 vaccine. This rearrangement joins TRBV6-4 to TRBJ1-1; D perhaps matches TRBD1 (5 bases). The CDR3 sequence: CASSQGVNTEAFF. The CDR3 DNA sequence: TGTGCCAGCAGTCAGGGAGTGAACACTGAAGCTTTCTTT.